Following are 9 T cell receptor beta chains from one sample sequenced in a study of cytomegalovirus exposure and HLA in healthy donors. The PCR used 60 Vbeta and 13 Jbeta primers. Sequencing used immunoSEQ multiplex PCR; TCRdb keeps in-frame clones, though not all of them. The sample lists approximately 140,000 clones; roughly 78% were seen once. Sequencing was performed on PBMCs. These receptors came from a man aged 40-49 years in good health and CMV-seropositive.

The chain recombines TRBV5-5 with TRBJ2-5; no clear D gene. CDR1 is SGHKS and CDR2 is YYEKEE in the germline V gene (reference sequence). Between the trimmed V and J ends, which lost 1 base and 3 bases, there was a span of 7 bases. The CDR3 is 13 residues long. The CDR3 DNA follows: TGTGCCAGCAGCTTGTACCAGGAAGAGACCCAGTACTTC. Protein: CASSLYQEETQYF.

This clone has a handful of counts. The gene calls are TRBV29-1 and TRBJ1-3; D may be TRBD1 (6 bases). V lost 7 bases to trimming and J lost 0 bases, with 10 bases between them. Germline assignment: CDR1 SQVTM and CDR2 ANQGSEA. This CDR3 has 13 residues. The CDR3 sequence: CSADSFSGNTIYF. CDR3 coding DNA: TGCAGCGCGGACAGTTTCTCTGGAAACACCATATATTTT.

The chain couples TRBV7-2 to TRBJ2-5; D is uncertain. Germline CDR1 is SGHTA and CDR2 is FQGNSA. This CDR3 contains 13 residues. V was trimmed by 5 bases and J by 2 bases, leaving 9 bases between them. DNA of the CDR3: TGTGCCAGCAGCCCAGAGCGACAAGAGACCCAGTACTTC. Amino acid sequence: CASSPERQETQYF. The full variable domain, with the rest looked up from reference TRBV7-2 and TRBJ2-5, is GAGVSQSPSNKVTEKGKDVELRCDPISGHTALYWYRQSLGQGLEFLIYFQGNSAPDKSGLPSDRFSAERTGGSVSTLTIQRTQQEDSAVYLCASSPERQETQYFGPGTRLLVL.

The rearrangement links TRBV9 to TRBJ2-2; 9 bases align to TRBD2. Trimming cost V 3 bases and J 5 bases; bases outside gene matches: 5. Looked up from germline, CDR1 is SGDLS and CDR2 is YYNGEE. The CDR3 runs to 15 residues. CDR3 amino acids: CASSDSGRVTGELFF. CDR3 coding DNA: TGTGCCAGCAGCGATAGCGGGAGAGTGACCGGGGAGCTGTTTTTT. Looking up the rest from reference TRBV9 and TRBJ2-2 gives the full variable domain: DSGVTQTPKHLITATGQRVTLRCSPRSGDLSVYWYQQSLDQGLQFLIQYYNGEERAKGNILERFSAQQFPDLHSELNLSSLELGDSALYFCASSDSGRVTGELFFGEGSRLTVL.

For the CDR3, the DNA is TGTGCCAGCAGTACAATGACGGGACAGGGCTCCTACGAGCAGTACTTC. Translation gives CASSTMTGQGSYEQYF. The rearrangement links TRBV27 to TRBJ2-7; TRBD1 matches at 9 bases. V lost 5 bases and J lost 0; bases outside the gene matches: 8. This CDR3 has 16 amino acids. Per germline, CDR1 MNHEY and CDR2 SMNVEV (reference sequence).

The chain is built from TRBV6-5 and TRBJ1-3, with D possibly TRBD1 on 6 matching bases. This CDR3 comprises 15 residues. Germline lookup yields CDR1 MNHEY and CDR2 SVGAGI. V was trimmed by 2 bases and J by 1 base, leaving 9 bases between them. The CDR3 spells CASSYLQGSGNTIYF. CDR3 coding DNA: TGTGCCAGCAGTTACCTACAGGGTTCTGGAAACACCATATATTTT.

The V call is TRBV5-8, the J call TRBJ1-3; D perhaps matches TRBD1 (6 bases). The CDR3 loop spans 17 amino acids. Germline V lookup: CDR1 SGHTS, CDR2 YDEGEE. Between the trimmed V and J ends, which lost 6 bases and 0 bases, there was a span of 19 bases. CDR3 sequence reads: CASISLPGGNSGNTIYF. CDR3 DNA sequence: TGTGCCAGCATCTCCCTGCCGGGGGGCAACTCTGGAAACACCATATATTTT.

This clone was recorded once. This chain links TRBV28 with TRBJ2-5, with D possibly matching TRBD1 (6 bases). The J call may be faulty, since TRBJ2-7 better matches the DNA end. Germline V gene sequence: CDR1 MDHEN, CDR2 SYDVKM. The CDR3 is 15 residues long. The CDR3 here is CASSSGTTAQDEQYF. Written as DNA, the CDR3 is TGTGCCAGCAGTTCCGGGACAACGGCACAGGACGAGCAGTACTTC.

The rearrangement joins TRBV6-4 to TRBJ1-2; D not resolved. The CDR3 loop spans 14 amino acids. The V gene's germline CDR1 is MRHNA and CDR2 SNTAGT. Trimming removed 5 bases from V and 6 bases from J, with 16 bases in between. CDR3: CASSFRVREDGYTF. The CDR3 DNA is TGTGCCAGCAGTTTTCGGGTAAGGGAGGATGGCTACACCTTC.